Listed here are 25 T cell receptor beta chains from one sample, sequenced in a study of T cells in Graves' hyperthyroidism and ophthalmopathy. Amplification of TCR beta CDR3 regions used RNA as the template. The HTBI primer set was used in a first-round RT-PCR of the TCR CDR3. TCRdb reprocessed the multiplex PCR reads via MiXCR and lists one record per CDR3 protein. The sample holds hundreds of thousands of distinct CDR3 sequences, roughly 15% seen once. Sequenced material: blood. Receptors originate from a man aged 18 to 30 with Graves' ophthalmopathy.

Only a few counts were recorded for this clonotype. A junction end diverges from the germline sequence, so it may reflect a read error. CDR3 DNA: TGTGCCAGCAGTGAACCGGGACTAGTGAGCAATGAGCAGCTCTTC. Protein sequence: CASSEPGLVSNEQLF. This chain joins TRBV2 and TRBJ2-1; 8 bases fit TRBD2. Germline V lookup: CDR1 SNHLY, CDR2 FYNNEI. The CDR3 extends over 15 amino acids.

For this clonotype: A much larger clone is a single base away; this may be a read error. The chain combines TRBV10-2 with TRBJ2-1, with 8 bases matching TRBD2. CDR3 length equals 15 residues. Germline assignment: CDR1 WSHSY and CDR2 SAAADI. This CDR3 is CASKYAGGNYNERFF. For the CDR3, the DNA is TGCGCCAGCAAGTATGCGGGGGGTAACTACAATGAGCGGTTCTTC.

The chain links TRBV28 to TRBJ2-5; 10 bases map to TRBD2. CDR1 and CDR2 from the germline V gene are MDHEN and SYDVKM. The CDR3 sequence is 15 residues long. With 7 bases clipped from V and 2 bases from J, the junction kept 7 bases outside the gene matches. The CDR3: CASTSLAGGQETQYF. CDR3 bases: TGTGCCAGCACCTCCTTAGCGGGAGGTCAAGAGACCCAGTACTTC.

This sequence joins TRBV19 and TRBJ2-1; 10 bases line up with TRBD2. The germline V gene has CDR1 LNHDA and CDR2 SQIVND (reference sequence). V was clipped by 5 bases and J by 2 bases; unmatched bases: 6. The CDR3 sequence is 16 residues long. The DNA of the CDR3 is TGTGCCAGTAGTCTCCTAGCGGGAGTAACCTACAATGAGCAGTTCTTC. It codes for CASSLLAGVTYNEQFF. Full variable domain (outside the CDR3, taken from reference TRBV19 and TRBJ2-1): DGGITQSPKYLFRKEGQNVTLSCEQNLNHDAMYWYRQDPGQGLRLIYYSQIVNDFQKGDIAEGYSVSREKKESFPLTVTSAQKNPTAFYLCASSLLAGVTYNEQFFGPGTRLTVL.

This clonotype was found many times. The rearrangement links TRBV18 to TRBJ2-2; D is unresolved. With 3 bases removed from V and 3 bases from J, the gap between germline ends came to 5 bases. CDR1 is KGHSH and CDR2 is LQKENI in the germline V gene. CDR3 length equals 13 residues. This chain's CDR3 is CASSPLDTGELFF. In DNA, the CDR3 is TGTGCCAGCTCACCGCTAGACACCGGGGAGCTGTTTTTT. Full variable domain (remainder filled in from reference TRBV18 and TRBJ2-2): NAGVMQNPRHLVRRRGQEARLRCSPMKGHSHVYWYRQLPEEGLKFMVYLQKENIIDESGMPKERFSAEFPKEGPSILRIQQVVRGDSAAYFCASSPLDTGELFFGEGSRLTVL.

This clonotype was counted many times. The gene calls are TRBV7-2 and TRBJ1-6; maybe TRBD1 (6 bases). This CDR3 region has 14 residues. Germline V CDR1 and CDR2: SGHTA, FQGNSA. Trimming pared 3 bases from V and 6 bases from J, leaving 9 bases between. This chain's CDR3 is CASSLGRGNSPLHF. CDR3 sequence (DNA): TGTGCCAGCAGCTTGGGCAGGGGTAATTCACCCCTCCACTTT. The full variable domain, with the rest looked up from reference TRBV7-2 and TRBJ1-6, is GAGVSQSPSNKVTEKGKDVELRCDPISGHTALYWYRQSLGQGLEFLIYFQGNSAPDKSGLPSDRFSAERTGGSVSTLTIQRTQQEDSAVYLCASSLGRGNSPLHFGNGTRLTVT.

Ten or more counts support this clonotype. The J gene is TRBJ2-1, the V gene TRBV12-3 or TRBV12-4; D remains ambiguous. This CDR3 region has 16 residues. The germline V and J ends were trimmed by 4 bases and 5 bases, with 18 bases remaining between them. The CDR3 DNA sequence: TGTGCCAGCAGTTCCCCCTTCGATAACTGGGACAATGAGCAGTTCTTC. The encoded protein is CASSSPFDNWDNEQFF.

V and J are TRBV10-3 and TRBJ1-2; a possible D gene is TRBD1 (6 bases). Germline assignment: CDR1 ENHRY and CDR2 SYGVKD. Deletions cut 3 bases from V and 8 bases from J, with 13 bases between. The CDR3 spans 13 residues. The CDR3 region is CAISDLSGEGYTF. The CDR3 bases are TGTGCCATCAGTGATCTATCAGGGGAGGGCTACACCTTC.

The rearrangement joins TRBV4-1 to TRBJ1-2, with D hard to call. CDR1 and CDR2 from the germline V gene are MGHRA and YSYEKL. V was clipped by 5 bases and J by 5 bases, with 18 bases between them. The CDR3 extends over 15 amino acids. This CDR3 is CASSKPKTRPYGYTF. The DNA of the CDR3 is TGCGCCAGCAGCAAACCAAAGACACGCCCTTATGGCTACACCTTC.

This clonotype occurred many times. This chain uses TRBV5-1 with TRBJ2-5; unclear D gene. Trimming took 0 bases from V and 10 from J, leaving 7 bases between them. The length of the CDR3 is 11 residues. From germline, CDR1 is SGHRS and CDR2 YFSETQ. CDR3 region: CASSLAEDQYF. The CDR3 DNA is TGCGCCAGCAGCTTGGCCGAGGACCAGTACTTC. Full variable domain (outside the CDR3, taken from reference TRBV5-1 and TRBJ2-5): KAGVTQTPRYLIKTRGQQVTLSCSPISGHRSVSWYQQTPGQGLQFLFEYFSETQRNKGNFPGRFSGRQFSNSRSEMNVSTLELGDSALYLCASSLAEDQYFGPGTRLLVL.

This clonotype came up many times. The chain combines TRBV7-2 with TRBJ2-1; D is tentatively TRBD1 or TRBD2 (6 bases each). Trimming stripped 1 base from V and 7 bases from J, with 17 bases between. In germline, CDR1 is SGHTA, CDR2 FQGNSA. The CDR3 loop spans 16 amino acids. The CDR3 protein is CASSLGRGRVSNEQFF. The DNA for the CDR3 is TGTGCCAGCAGCTTAGGCCGGGGGCGCGTATCAAATGAGCAGTTCTTC. The variable domain in full, with the rest retrieved from reference TRBV7-2 and TRBJ2-1, is GAGVSQSPSNKVTEKGKDVELRCDPISGHTALYWYRQSLGQGLEFLIYFQGNSAPDKSGLPSDRFSAERTGGSVSTLTIQRTQQEDSAVYLCASSLGRGRVSNEQFFGPGTRLTVL.

This clonotype occurred many times. The CDR3 loop is CASSLGAANTGELFF. The CDR3 DNA reads TGCGCCAGCAGCTTGGGGGCCGCGAACACCGGGGAGCTGTTTTTT. The V call is TRBV5-1, the J call TRBJ2-2; D unclear. Germline assignment: CDR1 SGHRS and CDR2 YFSETQ. Between the trimmed V and J ends, which lost 0 bases and 0 bases, there was a span of 6 bases. The CDR3 length is 15 residues.

The chain joins TRBV25-1 to TRBJ2-2; 9 bases fit TRBD1. After removal of 4 bases from V and 4 bases from J, the junction contained 10 bases not matched to a gene. This CDR3 comprises 17 residues. Per germline, CDR1 MGHDK and CDR2 SYGVNS. The CDR3 is CASSGPPGTGFTGELFF. CDR3 DNA sequence: TGTGCCAGCAGTGGACCCCCGGGGACAGGGTTCACCGGGGAGCTGTTTTTT.

This clonotype was observed a few times. The chain is built from TRBV29-1 and TRBJ1-3; 8 nucleotides align to TRBD1. The CDR3 consists of 12 residues. Germline CDR1 reads SQVTM; CDR2 reads ANQGSEA. Trimming at V came to 6 bases and at J to 7 bases, leaving 5 bases not matched to a gene. The CDR3 region is CSVWTGPNTIYF. The CDR3, as DNA: TGCAGCGTCTGGACAGGGCCGAACACCATATATTTT.

This clonotype has ten or more counts. The chain links TRBV12-3 or TRBV12-4 to TRBJ2-3; 11 bases agree with TRBD2. The CDR3 length is 16 residues. J gave up 1 base and V 6 bases, and 6 bases lay outside the gene matches. CDR3 sequence (DNA): TGTGCCAGCAGGAATAGCGGGGGGGCTGGCACAGATACGCAGTATTTT. Translating it yields CASRNSGGAGTDTQYF.

This clonotype was recorded many times. J is TRBJ1-4 and V is TRBV7-8; D is unresolved. Deletions cut 5 bases from V and 5 bases from J, with 15 bases between. The germline V gene encodes CDR1 SGHVS and CDR2 FQNEAQ. CDR3 length: 15 residues. DNA of the CDR3: TGTGCCAGCAGCACCCACCCCGGAGGGAATGAAAAACTGTTTTTT. As protein: CASSTHPGGNEKLFF.

This clonotype was found a few times. One junction end disagrees with the germline gene, perhaps due to a read error. J is TRBJ1-4 and V is TRBV7-9; tentative D call: TRBD1 (6 bases). The CDR3 is made up of 15 amino acids. Germline V gives CDR1 SEHNR, CDR2 FQNEAQ (reference sequence). CDR3 region: CASSLDRVANEELFF. CDR3 nucleotide sequence: TGTGCCAGCAGCTTAGACAGGGTCGCTAATGAAGAACTGTTTTTT.

Only one count was recorded for this clonotype. The V and J genes are TRBV13 and TRBJ1-2; 10 positions agree with TRBD1. With 4 bases clipped from V and 2 bases from J, the junction kept 7 bases outside the gene matches. The CDR3 extends over 16 amino acids. Per the germline V gene, CDR1 is PRHDT and CDR2 is FYEKMQ (reference sequence). CDR3 DNA sequence: TGTGCCAGCAGCTCCGGGACAGGGGCCAAAAACTATGGCTACACCTTC. Translating it yields CASSSGTGAKNYGYTF.

This clonotype was picked up a small number of times. This clone may be a read error of a much larger clone one base away. This chain links TRBV11-3 with TRBJ2-7, with D tentatively TRBD1 (6 bases). Trimming took 1 base from V and 3 from J, leaving 13 bases between them. The CDR3 is made up of 15 amino acids. Germline V gene sequence: CDR1 SGHNT, CDR2 YENEEA. CDR3 nucleotides: TGTGCCAGCAGCTTAGGTCAGGGACAAGACTACGAGCAGTACTTC. It yields the protein CASSLGQGQDYEQYF.

Of note for this clonotype: The junction does not match germline at one end; this may be a read error. The CDR3 sequence is CASSLSSYKQYF. In DNA, the CDR3 is TGTGCCAGCAGTTTATCGAGCTACAAGCAGTACTTC. V gene TRBV28 combines with J gene TRBJ2-7, with D unclear. The CDR3 sequence is 12 residues long. Per germline, CDR1 MDHEN and CDR2 SYDVKM.

This clonotype was seen many times. This chain joins TRBV20-1 and TRBJ2-5; D is tentatively TRBD1 or TRBD2 (6 bases each). The V and J ends lost 3 bases and 1 base respectively, with 18 bases between them. Germline CDR1 reads DFQATT; CDR2 reads SNEGSKA (reference sequence). This CDR3 has 16 residues. CDR3 in DNA: TGCAGTGCTAGCCAGAGAGGAGGGGACATCCAAGAGACCCAGTACTTC. This codes for CSASQRGGDIQETQYF.

This clonotype was counted at least ten times. The V call is TRBV20-1, the J call TRBJ1-1; perhaps TRBD1 as D (6 bases). The CDR3 consists of 15 residues. The V end was cut by 1 base, the J end by 1 base, with 13 bases between. Germline loops: CDR1 DFQATT, CDR2 SNEGSKA (reference sequence). The CDR3 protein is CSARGVGAGNTEAFF. The CDR3 DNA sequence: TGCAGTGCTAGAGGTGTGGGGGCTGGGAACACTGAAGCTTTCTTT.

This clonotype was found a few times. This chain uses TRBV4-1 with TRBJ2-1; possibly TRBD1 or TRBD2 for D (5 bases each). CDR3 size: 17 residues. The germline V gene encodes CDR1 MGHRA and CDR2 YSYEKL. The V and J ends lost 1 base and 8 bases respectively, with 21 bases between them. CDR3 coding DNA: TGCGCCAGCAGCCAAGCCTCCGGGACCGTCGGTGTGTATGAGCAGTTCTTC. Its translation: CASSQASGTVGVYEQFF.

This clonotype has a count of ten or more. V is TRBV11-3 and J is TRBJ2-1; 10 nucleotides align to TRBD2. The V gene's germline CDR1 is SGHNT and CDR2 YENEEA. V dropped 5 bases and J dropped 9; count of bases not matched to a gene: 4. This CDR3 contains 13 residues. The CDR3 DNA follows: TGTGCCAGCAGCGATGCTAGCGGGAGTGAGCAGTTCTTC. Amino acids: CASSDASGSEQFF.

The table lists this clonotype with many counts. The chain is built from TRBV7-9 and TRBJ1-4; no reliable D call. Germline V CDR1 and CDR2: SEHNR, FQNEAQ (reference sequence). This CDR3 comprises 14 residues. V was clipped by 3 bases and J by 7 bases, with 12 bases between them. Here the CDR3 DNA reads TGTGCCAGCAGCTTGGACGGCCGGGGTGAAAAACTGTTTTTT. Translating it yields CASSLDGRGEKLFF.